This T cell receptor beta chain appears in the sequencing data of a study of PD-L1 blockade in urothelial cancer. Study-wide background: Between 0 and 3 prior chemotherapy regimens had been given to patients. Analyses used blood from 3 weeks (second dose) and 6 weeks after treatment start. Median T cell yield per blood sample was about 140,000 cells.

The protocol was immunoSEQ multiplex PCR, while the TCRdb copy is restricted to in-frame clones and leaves out a portion. The repertoire includes some 120,000 clones, roughly 83% of them detected once, and 2.4% sits in the top ten. The sample's time point: peripheral blood 6 weeks after treatment start. Patient disease was locally advanced or metastatic urothelial carcinoma. This clonotype was obtained from a man aged 45 to 65 with urothelial cancer. Sequences were derived from PBMCs, sampled around atezolizumab (anti-PD-L1) treatment.

The CDR3: CASSSRTSGSRNEQFF. The CDR3 DNA sequence: TGTGCCAGCAGTTCTCGGACTAGCGGGAGTCGTAATGAGCAGTTCTTC. The chain carries TRBV27 and TRBJ2-1; 13 positions agree with TRBD2. The CDR3 is made up of 16 amino acids. The trim removed 4 bases at V and 7 bases at J, leaving 7 bases unmatched. The germline V gene encodes CDR1 MNHEY and CDR2 SMNVEV (reference sequence).